Each of the 3 T cell receptor beta chains below was sequenced from the same sample in a study of T cells after yellow fever vaccination (dated by TCRdb to the late 2010s). The method was 5' RACE. Sequencer: Illumina HiSeq 2500. TCRdb ran its own pipeline on the public reads, namely fastp trimming at Q25 and MiXCR clone calling, and kept in-frame beta chains. Merged by CDR3 protein, the rows form single entries marked with the most common genes and DNA. This sample lists some 250,000 distinct CDR3 sequences; 6% to 7.5% were detected once. The ten largest make up about 0.9% of the sample. Per the publication, the treatment or condition label means: live attenuated yellow fever vaccine strain. The sample was CD4+ T cells sorted from PBMCs, taken 15 days after the yellow fever booster vaccination. All receptors derive from a man aged 30-40 years who received the YFV17D yellow fever vaccine.

The chain joins TRBV20-1 to TRBJ1-5; 10 nucleotides match TRBD1. CDR3 size: 15 residues. The V gene's germline CDR1 is DFQATT and CDR2 SNEGSKA (reference sequence). The junction had 6 bases not matched to a gene; V was cut back by 3 bases and J by 4 bases. The chain's CDR3 is CSARETGGQNQPQHF. In DNA form, the CDR3 reads TGCAGTGCTAGGGAGACAGGGGGCCAGAATCAGCCCCAGCATTTT.

This clonotype was found a few times. The rearrangement uses TRBV19 and TRBJ2-2; TRBD2 agrees at 10 bases. Germline loops: CDR1 LNHDA, CDR2 SQIVND (reference sequence). CDR3 length: 16 amino acids. With 5 bases clipped from V and 9 bases from J, the junction kept 12 bases outside the gene matches. CDR3 DNA: TGTGCCAGTAGTCCTCGGGGCACAGCGGGAGGGTGGGAGCTGTTTTTT. Protein: CASSPRGTAGGWELFF.

The rearrangement joins TRBV29-1 to TRBJ2-5; 7 nucleotides align to TRBD1. CDR3 length equals 12 residues. CDR1 and CDR2 from the germline V gene are SQVTM and ANQGSEA. V shed 5 bases, J shed 5 bases, and the junction held 5 bases outside the gene matches. The CDR3 region has the DNA TGCAGCGTTTCAGGGGGTGATGAGACCCAGTACTTC. It is translated as CSVSGGDETQYF.